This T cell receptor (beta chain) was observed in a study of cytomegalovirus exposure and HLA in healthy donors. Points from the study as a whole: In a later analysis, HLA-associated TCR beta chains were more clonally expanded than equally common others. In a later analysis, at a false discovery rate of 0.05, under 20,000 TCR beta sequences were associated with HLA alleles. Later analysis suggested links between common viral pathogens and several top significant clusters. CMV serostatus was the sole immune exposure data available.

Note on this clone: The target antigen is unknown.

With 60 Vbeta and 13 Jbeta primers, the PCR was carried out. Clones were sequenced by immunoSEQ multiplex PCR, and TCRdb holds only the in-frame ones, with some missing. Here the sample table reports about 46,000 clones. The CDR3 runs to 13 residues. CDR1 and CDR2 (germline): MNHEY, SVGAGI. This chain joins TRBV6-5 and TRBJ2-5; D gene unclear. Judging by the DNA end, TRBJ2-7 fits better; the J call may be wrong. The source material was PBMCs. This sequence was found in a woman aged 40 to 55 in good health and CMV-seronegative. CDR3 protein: CATLDARSYEQYF. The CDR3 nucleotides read TGTGCCACCCTTGATGCTCGCTCCTACGAGCAGTACTTC.